This TCR beta chain was sequenced in a study of blood T cell repertoires in COVID-19. Study information: Sites in the United States, Italy and Spain provided acute and convalescent COVID-19 samples.

Sequencing used immunoSEQ multiplex PCR; TCRdb keeps in-frame clones, though not all of them. The sample shows some 150,000 clones, approximately 91% of them seen only once. Sequenced input: peripheral blood. The receptor was isolated from a man between 50 and 59 years old with active or convalescent COVID-19.

The CDR3 DNA reads as TGTGCCAGCAGCTTGGGCCCCCCGACTAGCGGAGGCACAGATACGCAGTATTTT. Amino acid sequence: CASSLGPPTSGGTDTQYF. This chain joins TRBV5-6 and TRBJ2-3; the match to TRBD2 covers 9 bases. Germline CDR1 reads SGHDT; CDR2 reads YYEEEE. The CDR3 length is 18 residues. Trimming removed 0 bases from V and 1 base from J; junction bases left unmatched: 9.